This entry describes one TCR beta chain. Its antigen is not known. The data are from a study of cytomegalovirus exposure and HLA in healthy donors. The PCR employed 60 Vbeta primers together with 13 Jbeta primers. Only in-frame clones appear in the TCRdb table, and some are missing; sequencing was by immunoSEQ multiplex PCR. Here the sample spans 190,000 or so clones, around 83% being singletons. V shed 1 base and J 1 base; nucleotides not matched to a gene: 1. Germline assignment: CDR1 LGHNA and CDR2 YSLEER. CDR3 length: 15 residues. Study-wide results and limits: CMV serostatus alone was available as immune exposure information. Highest at DRB1 and lowest at HLA-C, TCR association rates differed among HLA loci in a later analysis. In a later analysis, at a false discovery rate of 0.05, roughly 17,000 TCR beta sequences matched HLA alleles.

Sequenced sample: PBMCs. This clonotype was obtained from a man aged 45-65 years in good health and CMV-seronegative. The genes are TRBV4-3 and TRBJ2-5; 9 bases match TRBD1. CDR3 DNA sequence: TGCGCCAGCAGCCAAGGACAGGGGGGCCAAGAGACCCAGTACTTC. This translates into CASSQGQGGQETQYF.